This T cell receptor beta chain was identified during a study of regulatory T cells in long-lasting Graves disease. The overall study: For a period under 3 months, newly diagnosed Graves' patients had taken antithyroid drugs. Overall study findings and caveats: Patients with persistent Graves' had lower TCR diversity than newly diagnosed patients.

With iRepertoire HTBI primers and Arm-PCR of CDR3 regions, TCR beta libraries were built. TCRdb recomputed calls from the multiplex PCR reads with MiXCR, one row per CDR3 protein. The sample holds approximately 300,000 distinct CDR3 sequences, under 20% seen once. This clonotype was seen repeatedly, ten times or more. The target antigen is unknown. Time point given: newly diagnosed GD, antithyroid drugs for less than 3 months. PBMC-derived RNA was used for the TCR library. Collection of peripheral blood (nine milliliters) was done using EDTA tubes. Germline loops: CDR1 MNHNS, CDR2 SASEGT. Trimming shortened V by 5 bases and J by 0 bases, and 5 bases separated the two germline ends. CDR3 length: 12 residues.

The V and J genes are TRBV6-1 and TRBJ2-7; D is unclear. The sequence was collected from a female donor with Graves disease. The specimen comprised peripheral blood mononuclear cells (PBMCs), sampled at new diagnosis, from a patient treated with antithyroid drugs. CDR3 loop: CASSRNSYEQYF. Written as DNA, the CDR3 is TGTGCCAGCAGTCGGAACTCCTACGAGCAGTACTTC.